This T cell receptor beta chain was captured in a study of T cell responses to AZD1222 COVID-19 vaccine (dated by TCRdb to the early 2020s). About the investigation overall: AZD1222 recipients whose second dose came at about 4 weeks and those whose second dose came at about 12 weeks were combined into one group, since spike-specific TCR depth and breadth did not differ between the two schedules. TCR sequencing covered fewer than 250 trial participants: about 210 given two doses of AZD1222 and some 25 given two doses of MenACWY control vaccine. Trial participants were enrolled by age into subgroups of 18-55, 56-69 and 70-plus years, and around 140, 26 and 57 TCR-sequenced participants, respectively, were included in these subgroups. Overall results and qualifications from the work: Because no day 14 peak-response samples were available, repertoires were characterized only after the peak T cell response. Nearly half of unique spike-specific TCRs reportedly recognized epitopes outside regions mutated in the B.1.351 and B.1.1.7 variants. A significant rise in spike-specific TCR breadth and depth was observed after two AZD1222 doses relative to day 0 and relative to MenACWY recipients. In the small 56-69-year group, the increase in depth fell short of significance, most likely because of low power. The whole spike protein was spanned by vaccine-associated CD4 TCRs, and dominant responses were seen in regions 160-218 and 743-854. Conclusions about previously exposed vaccinees were limited because only six AZD1222 recipients were SARS-CoV-2 seropositive at baseline. Participants were mostly white British, with more females than males. The authors suggested clonal diversity may have been underestimated.

A remark on this clone: Its antigen specificity is not known. The input lacks base qualities; no much larger clone sits a single base away.

V is reduced by 2 bases and J by 0 bases, leaving a spacing of 11 bases between them. CDR1 and CDR2 (MNHEY, SVGAGI) derive from the germline V gene. CDR3 length: 15 amino acids, cysteine to phenylalanine. Solely the CDR3 DNA is kept, with 45 bases framed from the first base. The CDR3 regions of human TCRbeta chains were subjected to immunosequencing. The authors' analysis ran thus. TCRs in the repertoires were matched against a reference library of SARS-CoV-2-specific TCRs that had been generated with the MIRA antigen-specificity platform. Breadth was defined as the fraction of unique TCRs that were SARS-CoV-2-associated. Depth was defined as the fraction of total T cells that were SARS-CoV-2-associated. Using the MIRA data, each spike-specific TCR was assigned both to the spike region to which the TCR was reactive and to a CD4 or CD8 class. Log10-transformed breadth and depth values were compared by one-way ANOVA with Sidak's multiple comparisons tests. The clones in this table, taken by TCRdb from immuneACCESS, are in-frame only. Not every clone is retained; where verified, under half of the shortfall comes from an unresolved V gene, and the cause of the rest is unknown. Clone size and V and J calls were adopted from that table, with D and trimming inferred from the DNA. This sample has approximately 130,000 clones in its table, and around 85% of those were observed once. In total, the top ten clones hold about 8.6% of the sample.

The time point label of this sample denotes: baseline before first vaccination. The vaccinee samples were drawn from two UK trials, COV001 and COV002, one of which was a single-blind randomized controlled phase 2/3 trial testing AZD1222 (ChAdOx1 nCoV-19) in healthy adults. For TCRbeta chain sequencing, PBMC samples from trial participants were taken at day 0 and at day 28 after the second dose. The origin of this receptor is an adult in good health. The sequence links TRBV6-5 to TRBJ2-7; possibly the D gene is TRBD1, per 6 matching bases. The sample consisted of peripheral blood, taken on day 0 of AZD1222 vaccination. CDR3 reads: CASSYHRVPSYEQYF. The DNA sequence is TGTGCCAGCAGTTACCACAGGGTCCCCTCCTACGAGCAGTACTTC.